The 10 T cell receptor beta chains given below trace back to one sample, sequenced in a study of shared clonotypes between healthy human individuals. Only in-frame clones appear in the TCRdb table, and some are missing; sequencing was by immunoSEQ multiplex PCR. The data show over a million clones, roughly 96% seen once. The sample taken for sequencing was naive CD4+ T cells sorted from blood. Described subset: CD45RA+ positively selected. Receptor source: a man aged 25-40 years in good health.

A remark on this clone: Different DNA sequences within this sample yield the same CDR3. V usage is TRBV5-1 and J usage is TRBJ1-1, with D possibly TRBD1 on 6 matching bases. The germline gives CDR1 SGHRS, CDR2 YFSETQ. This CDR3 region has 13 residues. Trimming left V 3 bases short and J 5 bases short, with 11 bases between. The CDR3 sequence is CASSSQGGTEAFF. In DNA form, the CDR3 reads TGCGCCAGCAGCTCACAGGGTGGAACTGAAGCTTTCTTT.

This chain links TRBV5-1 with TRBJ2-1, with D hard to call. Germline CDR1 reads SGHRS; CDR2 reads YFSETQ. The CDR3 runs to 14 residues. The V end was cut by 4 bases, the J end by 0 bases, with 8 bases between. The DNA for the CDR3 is TGCGCCAGCAGCCATGGACCCTCCTACAATGAGCAGTTCTTC. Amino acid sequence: CASSHGPSYNEQFF.

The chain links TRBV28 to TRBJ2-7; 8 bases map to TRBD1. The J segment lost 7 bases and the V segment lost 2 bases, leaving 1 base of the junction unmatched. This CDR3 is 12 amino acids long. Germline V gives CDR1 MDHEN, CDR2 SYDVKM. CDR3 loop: CASSLGTGEQYF. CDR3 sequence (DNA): TGTGCCAGCAGTTTAGGGACAGGAGAGCAGTACTTC.

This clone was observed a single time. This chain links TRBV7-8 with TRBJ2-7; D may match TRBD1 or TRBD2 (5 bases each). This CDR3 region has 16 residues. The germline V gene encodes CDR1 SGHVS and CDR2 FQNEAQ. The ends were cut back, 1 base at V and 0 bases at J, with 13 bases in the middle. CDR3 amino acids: CASSLVGTQSSYEQYF. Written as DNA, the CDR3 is TGTGCCAGCAGCTTAGTGGGGACGCAGAGCTCCTACGAGCAGTACTTC.

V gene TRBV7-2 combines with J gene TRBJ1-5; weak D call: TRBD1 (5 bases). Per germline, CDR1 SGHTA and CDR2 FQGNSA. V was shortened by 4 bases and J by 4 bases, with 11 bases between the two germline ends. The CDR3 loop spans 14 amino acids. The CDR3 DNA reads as TGTGCCAGCAGCTCAGACAGTGGAAATCAGCCCCAGCATTTT. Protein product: CASSSDSGNQPQHF.

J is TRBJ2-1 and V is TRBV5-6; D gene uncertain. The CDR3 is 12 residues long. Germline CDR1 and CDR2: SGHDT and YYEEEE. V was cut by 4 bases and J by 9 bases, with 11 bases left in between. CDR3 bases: TGTGCCAGCAGCCTTGAGAGGTTTGAGCAGTTCTTC. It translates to CASSLERFEQFF.

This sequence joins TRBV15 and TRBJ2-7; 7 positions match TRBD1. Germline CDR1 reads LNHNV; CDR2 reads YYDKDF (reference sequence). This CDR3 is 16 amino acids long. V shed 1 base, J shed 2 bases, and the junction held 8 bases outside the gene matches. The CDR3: CATSRALAGGTYEQYF. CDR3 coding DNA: TGTGCCACCAGCAGAGCCCTCGCAGGGGGAACCTACGAGCAGTACTTC.

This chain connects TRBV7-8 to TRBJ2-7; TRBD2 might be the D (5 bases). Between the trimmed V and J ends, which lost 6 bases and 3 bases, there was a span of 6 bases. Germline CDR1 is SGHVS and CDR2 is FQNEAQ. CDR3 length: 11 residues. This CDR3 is CASSSVYEQYF. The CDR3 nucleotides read TGTGCCAGCAGTAGCGTCTACGAGCAGTACTTC.

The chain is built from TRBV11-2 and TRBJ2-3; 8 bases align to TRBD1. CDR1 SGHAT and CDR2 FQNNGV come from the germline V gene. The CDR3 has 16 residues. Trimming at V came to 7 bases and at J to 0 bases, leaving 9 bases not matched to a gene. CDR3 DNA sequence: TGTGCCAGCAAATGGGGACAGGTGTCTAGCACAGATACGCAGTATTTT. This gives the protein CASKWGQVSSTDTQYF.

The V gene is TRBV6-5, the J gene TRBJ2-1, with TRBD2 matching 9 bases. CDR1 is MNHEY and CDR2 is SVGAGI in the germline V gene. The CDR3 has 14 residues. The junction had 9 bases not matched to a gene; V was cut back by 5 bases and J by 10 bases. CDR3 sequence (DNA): TGTGCCAGCAGTCCGGGACTAGCCTTCGAGGAGCAGTTCTTC. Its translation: CASSPGLAFEEQFF.